This TCR beta chain was retrieved from a study of T cell responses to AZD1222 COVID-19 vaccine. Germline CDR1 SGHRS, CDR2 YFSETQ. CDR3 length: 14 residues. V lost 7 bases to trimming and J lost 7 bases; unmatched junction nucleotides: 12. Second-dose recipients at about 4 or about 12 weeks were treated as one pooled group. This table comes from immunoSEQ multiplex PCR, and its TCRdb copy is limited to in-frame clones, with some not included. The data show roughly 87,000 clones, more than 70% seen once. The sequence was collected from an adult who received the AZD1222 COVID-19 vaccine. Sequences were derived from peripheral blood, sampled 28 days after the second AZD1222 dose. V and J are TRBV5-1 and TRBJ1-2; 8 nucleotides match TRBD1. The CDR3 DNA sequence: TGCGCCAGCTCCTTCGCAGGGGGCGGGAGTGGCTACACCTTC. The encoded protein is CASSFAGGGSGYTF.